The 14 T cell receptor beta chains below all came from one sample that was sequenced in a study of blood T cell repertoires in COVID-19. Using immunoSEQ multiplex PCR, the repertoire was profiled, and TCRdb retains in-frame clones only, with some absent. There are 130,000 to 150,000 clones in the sample; roughly 80% occur only once, and 9.2% lies in the top ten. Sequences were obtained from PBMCs or T cells enriched from blood (not recorded which). These receptors came from a man aged 50 or older who had recovered from COVID-19.

This clone was seen a few times. The chain recombines TRBV7-3 with TRBJ2-2; 7 bases are shared with TRBD1. The CDR3 has 16 amino acids. Germline CDR1 reads SGHTA; CDR2 reads FQGTGA. The V and J ends lost 0 bases and 5 bases, in that order; junction bases with no gene match: 6. The CDR3 DNA follows: TGTGCCAGCAGCTTAACTAGACAGGGTGGAACCGGGGAGCTGTTTTTT. This translates into CASSLTRQGGTGELFF.

This clone was counted only a few times. The V gene is TRBV5-5, the J gene TRBJ1-1; no definite D call. Germline CDR1 reads SGHKS; CDR2 reads YYEKEE (reference sequence). The CDR3 consists of 15 residues. Trimming took off 2 bases at V and 1 base at J, with 12 bases between the two ends. CDR3 amino acids: CASSFDGRPNTEAFF. The CDR3 bases are TGTGCCAGCAGCTTTGACGGCAGGCCGAACACTGAAGCTTTCTTT.

V and J are TRBV10-3 and TRBJ1-5; no clear D. The CDR3 spans 14 residues. Trimming removed 3 bases from V and 0 bases from J, with 6 bases in between. Germline values: CDR1 ENHRY, CDR2 SYGVKD. The CDR3 sequence: CAISDSYSNQPQHF. As DNA, the CDR3 is TGTGCCATCAGTGACAGTTATAGCAATCAGCCCCAGCATTTT.

This chain joins TRBV7-2 and TRBJ2-3, with D possibly matching TRBD1 (6 bases). This CDR3 is built from 14 residues. Germline-derived CDR1 and CDR2 are SGHTA and FQGNSA. The V end was cut by 9 bases, the J end by 0 bases, with 13 bases between. In DNA, the CDR3 is TGTGCCAGTAAACAGGGATCTAGCACAGATACGCAGTATTTT. Protein: CASKQGSSTDTQYF. Complete variable domain (other parts from reference TRBV7-2 and TRBJ2-3): GAGVSQSPSNKVTEKGKDVELRCDPISGHTALYWYRQSLGQGLEFLIYFQGNSAPDKSGLPSDRFSAERTGGSVSTLTIQRTQQEDSAVYLCASKQGSSTDTQYFGPGTRLTVL.

This clone has a handful of counts. V and J are TRBV6-5 and TRBJ1-5; no firm D call. Trimming removed 10 bases from V and 0 bases from J, with 7 bases in between. Germline values: CDR1 MNHEY, CDR2 SVGAGI. The CDR3 sequence is 12 residues long. CDR3 nucleotides: TGTGCCACCTCCTATAGCAATCAGCCCCAGCATTTT. It encodes CATSYSNQPQHF.

V is TRBV7-2 and J is TRBJ2-5; 7 bases are shared with TRBD1. With 4 bases clipped from V and 1 base from J, the junction kept 3 bases outside the gene matches. The germline gives CDR1 SGHTA, CDR2 FQGNSA. The CDR3 totals 14 residues. CDR3 amino acids: CASSSTGVQETQYF. CDR3 sequence (DNA): TGTGCCAGCAGCTCCACAGGGGTCCAAGAGACCCAGTACTTC.

The V and J genes are TRBV25-1 and TRBJ2-5; 12 bases are a match to TRBD2. The CDR3 consists of 16 residues. Germline lookup yields CDR1 MGHDK and CDR2 SYGVNS. The J segment lost 4 bases and the V segment lost 5 bases, leaving 8 bases of the junction unmatched. The CDR3 loop reads CASSLAGGRLLETQYF. The CDR3 nucleotides are TGTGCCAGCAGTCTAGCGGGGGGGCGGTTGTTAGAGACCCAGTACTTC.

The table lists this clone with a count of one. CDR3 coding DNA: TGTGCCAGCAGTTTATTGGGAGGGGGAAAGGGCTACACCTTC. As protein: CASSLLGGGKGYTF. The chain employs TRBV28 and TRBJ1-2, with D possibly matching TRBD1 (6 bases). The V and J ends lost 1 base and 8 bases respectively, with 14 bases between them. The germline gives CDR1 MDHEN, CDR2 SYDVKM. The CDR3 runs 14 residues.

The V and J genes are TRBV5-4 and TRBJ2-7; D might be TRBD2 (5 bases). This CDR3 is 14 amino acids long. Germline loops: CDR1 SGHNT, CDR2 YYREEE (reference sequence). With 2 bases removed from V and 0 bases from J, the gap between germline ends came to 9 bases. The CDR3 sequence: CASSFQAGSYEQYF. The CDR3, as DNA: TGTGCCAGCAGCTTCCAGGCGGGCTCCTACGAGCAGTACTTC.

J is TRBJ2-7 and V is TRBV11-2; 9 bases align to TRBD1. Germline lookup yields CDR1 SGHAT and CDR2 FQNNGV. V gave up 4 bases and J gave up 2 bases; unmatched junction bases: 3. There are 14 residues in the CDR3. Here the CDR3 DNA reads TGTGCCAGCAGCTACCGGGACAGGGCCTACGAGCAGTACTTC. It specifies CASSYRDRAYEQYF.

The rearrangement joins TRBV5-1 to TRBJ1-4, with D maybe TRBD1 (5 bases). The germline V gene has CDR1 SGHRS and CDR2 YFSETQ. This CDR3 contains 18 residues. Trimming took 0 bases from V and 8 from J, leaving 23 bases between them. The CDR3 loop reads CASSLGGSGIGIGEKLFF. As DNA, the CDR3 is TGCGCCAGCAGCTTGGGAGGATCAGGGATAGGAATTGGGGAAAAACTGTTTTTT.

The V call is TRBV4-1, the J call TRBJ2-5; D may be TRBD2 (7 bases). With 1 base removed from V and 5 bases from J, the gap between germline ends came to 14 bases. CDR1 and CDR2 (germline): MGHRA, YSYEKL. The length of the CDR3 is 15 residues. The CDR3 sequence: CASSQVGGGQETQYF. Here the CDR3 DNA reads TGCGCCAGCAGCCAAGTGGGGGGGGGCCAGGAGACCCAGTACTTC.

The chain is built from TRBV12-3 or TRBV12-4 and TRBJ1-1; D is ambiguous. Trimming left V 2 bases short and J 7 bases short, with 8 bases between. The CDR3 is 12 amino acids. The CDR3 coding sequence is TGTGCCAGCAGTTTAATACTCATTGAAGCTTTCTTT. Its translation: CASSLILIEAFF.

This clone was found a few times. This sequence joins TRBV29-1 and TRBJ1-2; 8 bases match TRBD1. Trimming took 6 bases from V and 0 from J; bases not matched to a gene: 9. The CDR3 runs to 15 residues. Germline lookup yields CDR1 SQVTM and CDR2 ANQGSEA. The CDR3 is CSVSDQGAPNYGYTF. CDR3 coding DNA: TGCAGCGTGAGCGACCAGGGGGCGCCTAACTATGGCTACACCTTC.